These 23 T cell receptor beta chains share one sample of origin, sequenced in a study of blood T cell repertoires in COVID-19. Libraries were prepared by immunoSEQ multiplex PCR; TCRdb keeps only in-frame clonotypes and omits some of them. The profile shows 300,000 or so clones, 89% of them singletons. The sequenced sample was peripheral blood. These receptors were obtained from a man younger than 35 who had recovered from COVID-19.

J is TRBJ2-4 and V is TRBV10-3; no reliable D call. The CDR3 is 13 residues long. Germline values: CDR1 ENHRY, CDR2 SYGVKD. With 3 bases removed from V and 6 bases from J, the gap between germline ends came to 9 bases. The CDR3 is CAISDPTVNIQYF. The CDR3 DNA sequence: TGTGCCATCAGTGACCCGACTGTAAACATTCAGTACTTC.

CDR3 DNA sequence: TGTGCCAGCAGCTTATCCGTGACATTAGGGGGTCACGGCTACACCTTC. The encoded protein is CASSLSVTLGGHGYTF. The chain carries TRBV7-2 and TRBJ1-2; D possibly corresponds to TRBD1 (6 bases). V was trimmed by 2 bases and J by 8 bases, leaving 21 bases between them. Germline CDR1 reads SGHTA; CDR2 reads FQGNSA. The CDR3 extends over 16 amino acids.

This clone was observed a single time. CDR3 in amino acids: CASSLQGPAYNEQFF. CDR3 bases: TGTGCCAGCAGTTTACAGGGGCCGGCCTACAATGAGCAGTTCTTC. The genes are TRBV27 and TRBJ2-1; possibly TRBD1 for D (6 bases). This CDR3 contains 15 residues. V was trimmed by 2 bases and J by 2 bases, leaving 10 bases between them. Germline lookup yields CDR1 MNHEY and CDR2 SMNVEV (reference sequence).

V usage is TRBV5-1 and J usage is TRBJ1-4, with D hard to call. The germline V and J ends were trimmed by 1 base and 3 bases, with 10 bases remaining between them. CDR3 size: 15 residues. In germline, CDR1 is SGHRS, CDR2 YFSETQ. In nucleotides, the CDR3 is TGCGCCAGCAGCTTGCACGGGGAGGCTAATGAAAAACTGTTTTTT. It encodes CASSLHGEANEKLFF.

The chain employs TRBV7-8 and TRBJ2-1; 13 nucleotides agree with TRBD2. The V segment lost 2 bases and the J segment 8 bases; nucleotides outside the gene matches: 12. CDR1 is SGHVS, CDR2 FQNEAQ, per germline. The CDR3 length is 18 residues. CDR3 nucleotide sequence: TGTGCCAGCAGCTTACCAGACCAACTAGCGGGAGGGCGCGATGAGCAGTTCTTC. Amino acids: CASSLPDQLAGGRDEQFF. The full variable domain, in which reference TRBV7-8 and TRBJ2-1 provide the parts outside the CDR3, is GAGVSQSPRYKVAKRGQDVALRCDPISGHVSLFWYQQALGQGPEFLTYFQNEAQLDKSGLPSDRFFAERPEGSVSTLKIQRTQQEDSAVYLCASSLPDQLAGGRDEQFFGPGTRLTVL.

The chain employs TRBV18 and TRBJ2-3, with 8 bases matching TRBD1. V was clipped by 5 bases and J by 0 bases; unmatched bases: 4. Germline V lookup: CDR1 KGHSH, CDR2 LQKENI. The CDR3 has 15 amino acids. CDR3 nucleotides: TGTGCCAGCTCAAGACAGGGGAGTAGCACAGATACGCAGTATTTT. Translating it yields CASSRQGSSTDTQYF.

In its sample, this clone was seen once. The CDR3 is CASSFAATATEAFF. In DNA, the CDR3 is TGTGCCAGCAGTTTCGCCGCGACAGCGACTGAAGCTTTCTTT. The V and J genes are TRBV6-5 and TRBJ1-1; a possible D gene is TRBD1 (5 bases). Germline V gene data show CDR1 as MNHEY and CDR2 as SVGAGI. The CDR3 length is 14 residues. The V and J ends lost 4 bases and 5 bases respectively, with 14 bases between them.

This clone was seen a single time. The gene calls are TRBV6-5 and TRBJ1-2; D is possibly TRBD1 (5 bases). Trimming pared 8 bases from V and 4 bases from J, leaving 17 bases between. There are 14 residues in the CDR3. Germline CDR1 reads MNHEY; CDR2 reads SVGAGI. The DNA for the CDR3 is TGTGCCAGCTTCCCCGGGGGAGGCACCTATGGCTACACCTTC. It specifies CASFPGGGTYGYTF.

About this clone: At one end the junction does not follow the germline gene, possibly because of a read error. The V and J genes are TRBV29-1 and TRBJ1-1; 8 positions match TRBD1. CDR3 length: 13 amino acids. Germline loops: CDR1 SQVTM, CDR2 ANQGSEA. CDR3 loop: CSAEQGENTEAFF. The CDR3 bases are TGCAGCGCTGAACAGGGGGAGAACACTGAAGCTTTCTTT. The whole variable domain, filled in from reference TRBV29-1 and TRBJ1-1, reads SAVISQKPSRDICQRGTSLTIQCQVDSQVTMMFWYRQQPGQSLTLIATANQGSEATYESGFVIDKFPISRPNLTFSTLTVSNMSPEDSSIYLCSAEQGENTEAFFGQGTRLTVV.

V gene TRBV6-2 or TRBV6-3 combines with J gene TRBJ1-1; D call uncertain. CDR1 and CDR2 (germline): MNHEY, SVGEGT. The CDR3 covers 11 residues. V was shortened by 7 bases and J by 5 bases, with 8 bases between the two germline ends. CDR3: CASTPGTEAFF. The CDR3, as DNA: TGTGCCAGCACCCCCGGGACTGAAGCTTTCTTT.

In DNA form, the CDR3 reads TGCGCCAGCAGCTTGGTGGGACAGGGATCCGGCTACACCTTC. Translating it yields CASSLVGQGSGYTF. The chain uses TRBV5-1 and TRBJ1-2; TRBD1 matches at 9 bases. CDR1 SGHRS and CDR2 YFSETQ come from the germline V gene. Trimming removed 0 bases from V and 8 bases from J; junction bases left unmatched: 5. The CDR3 is made up of 14 amino acids. The whole variable domain, filled in from reference TRBV5-1 and TRBJ1-2, reads KAGVTQTPRYLIKTRGQQVTLSCSPISGHRSVSWYQQTPGQGLQFLFEYFSETQRNKGNFPGRFSGRQFSNSRSEMNVSTLELGDSALYLCASSLVGQGSGYTFGSGTRLTVV.

CDR3 in DNA: TGCGCCAGCAGCTTCCGGACTAGCGGAGGCAATGAGCAGTTCTTC. Translation gives CASSFRTSGGNEQFF. The chain uses TRBV5-1 and TRBJ2-1; TRBD2 matches 10 bases. CDR1 is SGHRS and CDR2 is YFSETQ in the germline V gene. The trim removed 2 bases at V and 6 bases at J, leaving 5 bases unmatched. The CDR3 is 15 amino acids.

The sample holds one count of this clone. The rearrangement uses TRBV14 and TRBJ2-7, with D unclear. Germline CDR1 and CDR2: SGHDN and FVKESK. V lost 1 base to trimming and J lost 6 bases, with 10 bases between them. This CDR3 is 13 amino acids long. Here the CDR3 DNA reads TGTGCCAGCAGCCAAGGTCTTACACGCGAGCAGTACTTC. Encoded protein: CASSQGLTREQYF. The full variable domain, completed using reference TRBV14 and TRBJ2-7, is EAGVTQFPSHSVIEKGQTVTLRCDPISGHDNLYWYRRVMGKEIKFLLHFVKESKQDESGMPNNRFLAERTGGTYSTLKVQPAELEDSGVYFCASSQGLTREQYFGPGTRLTVT.

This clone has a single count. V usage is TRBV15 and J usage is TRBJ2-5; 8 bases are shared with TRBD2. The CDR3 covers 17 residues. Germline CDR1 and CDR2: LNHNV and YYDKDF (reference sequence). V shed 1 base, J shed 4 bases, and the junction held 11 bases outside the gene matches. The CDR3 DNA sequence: TGTGCCACCAGCAGAGCCCCCTACGGGGGGGCGGGAGAGACCCAGTACTTC. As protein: CATSRAPYGGAGETQYF.

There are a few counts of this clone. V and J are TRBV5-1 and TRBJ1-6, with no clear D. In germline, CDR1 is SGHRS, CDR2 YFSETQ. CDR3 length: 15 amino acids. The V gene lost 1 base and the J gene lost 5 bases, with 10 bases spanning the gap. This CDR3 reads CASSLTDPHNSPLHF. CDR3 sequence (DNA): TGCGCCAGCAGCTTGACAGATCCACATAATTCACCCCTCCACTTT.

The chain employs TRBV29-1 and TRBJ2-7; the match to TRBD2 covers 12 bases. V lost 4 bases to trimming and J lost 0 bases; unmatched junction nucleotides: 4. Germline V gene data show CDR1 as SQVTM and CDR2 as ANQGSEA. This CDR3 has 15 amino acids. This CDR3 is CSVGGLAGYSYEQYF. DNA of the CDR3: TGCAGCGTTGGAGGACTAGCGGGATACTCCTACGAGCAGTACTTC.

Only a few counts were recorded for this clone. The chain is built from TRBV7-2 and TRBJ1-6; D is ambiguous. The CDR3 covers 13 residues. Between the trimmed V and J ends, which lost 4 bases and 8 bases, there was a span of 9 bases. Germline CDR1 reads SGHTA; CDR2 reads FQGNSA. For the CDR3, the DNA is TGTGCCAGCAGCTCGGTGCCCGATTCACCCCTCCACTTT. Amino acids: CASSSVPDSPLHF.

As DNA, the CDR3 is TGTGCCAGTAGCCCCCCATCCGGACAGGGTGCAACTAATGAAAAACTGTTTTTT. Protein sequence: CASSPPSGQGATNEKLFF. J is TRBJ1-4 and V is TRBV19, with TRBD1 matching over 8 bases. The CDR3 has 18 residues. CDR1 is LNHDA and CDR2 is SQIVND in the germline V gene (reference sequence). J gave up 0 bases and V 6 bases, and 12 bases lay outside the gene matches. Filled out from reference TRBV19 and TRBJ1-4, the complete variable domain reads DGGITQSPKYLFRKEGQNVTLSCEQNLNHDAMYWYRQDPGQGLRLIYYSQIVNDFQKGDIAEGYSVSREKKESFPLTVTSAQKNPTAFYLCASSPPSGQGATNEKLFFGSGTQLSVL.

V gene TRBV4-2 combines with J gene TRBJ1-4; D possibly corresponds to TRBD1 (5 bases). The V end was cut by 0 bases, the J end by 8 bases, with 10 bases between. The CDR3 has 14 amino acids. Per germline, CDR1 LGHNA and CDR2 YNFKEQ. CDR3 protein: CASSQDREGEKLFF. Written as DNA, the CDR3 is TGTGCCAGCAGCCAAGACAGGGAAGGGGAAAAACTGTTTTTT.

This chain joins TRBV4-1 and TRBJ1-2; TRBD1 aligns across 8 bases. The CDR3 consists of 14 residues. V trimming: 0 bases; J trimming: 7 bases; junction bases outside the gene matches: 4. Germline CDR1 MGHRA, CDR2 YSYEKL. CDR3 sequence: CASSQDMDRVGYTF. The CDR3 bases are TGCGCCAGCAGCCAAGATATGGACAGGGTTGGCTACACCTTC.

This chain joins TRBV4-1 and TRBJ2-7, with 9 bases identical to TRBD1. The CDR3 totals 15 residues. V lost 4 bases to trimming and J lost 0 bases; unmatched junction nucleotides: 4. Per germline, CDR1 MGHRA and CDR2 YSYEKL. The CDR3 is CASSPRDRDSYEQYF. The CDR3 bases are TGCGCCAGCAGCCCGAGGGACAGGGACTCCTACGAGCAGTACTTC.

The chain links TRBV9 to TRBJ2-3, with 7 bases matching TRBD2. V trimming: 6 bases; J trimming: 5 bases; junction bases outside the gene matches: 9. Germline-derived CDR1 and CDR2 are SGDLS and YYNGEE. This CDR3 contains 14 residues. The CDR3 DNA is TGTGCCAGCACTCTGGGAGGGGTTCAAGATACGCAGTATTTT. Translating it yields CASTLGGVQDTQYF.

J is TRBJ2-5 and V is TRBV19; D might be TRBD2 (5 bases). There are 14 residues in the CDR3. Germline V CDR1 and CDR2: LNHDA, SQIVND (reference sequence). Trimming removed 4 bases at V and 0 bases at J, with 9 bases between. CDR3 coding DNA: TGTGCCAGTAGTAGATCCGGGAACCAAGAGACCCAGTACTTC. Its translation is CASSRSGNQETQYF.